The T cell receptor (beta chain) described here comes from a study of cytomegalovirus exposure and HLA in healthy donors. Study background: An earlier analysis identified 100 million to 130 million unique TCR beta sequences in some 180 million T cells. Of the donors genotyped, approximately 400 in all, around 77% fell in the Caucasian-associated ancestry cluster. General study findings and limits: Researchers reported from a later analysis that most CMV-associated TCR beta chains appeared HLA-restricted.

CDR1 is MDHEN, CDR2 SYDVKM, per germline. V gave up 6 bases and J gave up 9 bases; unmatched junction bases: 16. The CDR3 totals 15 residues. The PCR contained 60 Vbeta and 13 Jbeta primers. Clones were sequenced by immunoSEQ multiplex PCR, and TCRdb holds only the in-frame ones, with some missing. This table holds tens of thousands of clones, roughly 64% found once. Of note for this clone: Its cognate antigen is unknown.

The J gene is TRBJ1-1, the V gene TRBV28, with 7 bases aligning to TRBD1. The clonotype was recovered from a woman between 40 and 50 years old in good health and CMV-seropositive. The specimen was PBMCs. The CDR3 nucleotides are TGTGCCAGCAGCCCCGTGTCGGAGACAGGGTTGAAAGCTTTCTTT. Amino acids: CASSPVSETGLKAFF.